The next 28 T cell receptor beta chains were all read from a single sample in a study of blood T cell repertoires in COVID-19. TCRdb keeps only in-frame clones here, not all; method: immunoSEQ multiplex PCR. The table shows 68,000 or so clones, with 88% occurring only once. The sample was peripheral blood. Source of these receptors: a man between 65 and 85 years old with active or convalescent COVID-19.

Remarks on this clone: The DNA is left out, because the CDR3 cannot be placed on it with certainty; the CDR3 is given as TCRdb lists it. V and J are TRBV28 and TRBJ2-2; the table's D gene call, TRBD1, was not cross checked with the DNA. The CDR3 comprises 16 residues, both ends counted. Per the germline V gene, CDR1 is MDHEN and CDR2 is SYDVKM. This CDR3 is CASSSSGQGNTGELFF.

The V gene is TRBV4-2, the J gene TRBJ1-6; maybe TRBD1 (5 bases). The germline V gene encodes CDR1 LGHNA and CDR2 YNFKEQ. There are 15 residues in the CDR3. V was clipped by 1 base and J by 10 bases, with 14 bases between them. This CDR3 is CASSQGLQASSPLHF. For the CDR3, the DNA is TGTGCCAGCAGCCAAGGGCTACAGGCGTCGTCACCCCTCCACTTT.

The chain couples TRBV5-4 to TRBJ1-2, with 7 bases that match TRBD1. The germline gives CDR1 SGHNT, CDR2 YYREEE (reference sequence). The J segment lost 3 bases and the V segment lost 4 bases, leaving 9 bases of the junction unmatched. The CDR3 sequence is 15 residues long. The CDR3 nucleotides read TGTGCCAGCAGCACCGGACAGGCGTCCGACTATGGCTACACCTTC. Translated: CASSTGQASDYGYTF.

The rearrangement joins TRBV20-1 to TRBJ2-1, with 11 bases matching TRBD2. Germline loops: CDR1 DFQATT, CDR2 SNEGSKA (reference sequence). With V trimmed by 3 bases and J by 9 bases, 16 bases remained unmatched. The CDR3 totals 17 residues. The CDR3 nucleotides read TGCAGTGCTAGTCCCCGCGGAAGCACTAGCGGGAGAGGTGAGCAGTTCTTC. It translates to CSASPRGSTSGRGEQFF.

V is TRBV9 and J is TRBJ2-7, with 10 bases fitting TRBD2. Germline loops: CDR1 SGDLS, CDR2 YYNGEE. V shed 4 bases and J 5 bases; nucleotides not matched to a gene: 6. The CDR3 loop spans 14 amino acids. The CDR3 nucleotides read TGTGCCAGCAGCCTTTGGGGGACTAGCGACGAGCAGTACTTC. This codes for CASSLWGTSDEQYF.

The chain recombines TRBV19 with TRBJ2-7; 8 bases agree with TRBD2. The length of the CDR3 is 15 residues. CDR1 LNHDA and CDR2 SQIVND come from the germline V gene (reference sequence). V trimming: 4 bases; J trimming: 0 bases; junction bases outside the gene matches: 5. CDR3 loop: CASSTGRAVSYEQYF. In DNA form, the CDR3 reads TGTGCCAGTAGTACCGGGAGGGCCGTCTCCTACGAGCAGTACTTC.

The gene calls are TRBV7-7 and TRBJ2-2; possibly TRBD2 for D (5 bases). Germline CDR1 SSHAT, CDR2 FNYEAQ (reference sequence). The CDR3 is made up of 13 amino acids. V was pared by 5 bases and J by 6 bases, with 10 bases between. The CDR3 nucleotides read TGTGCCAGCAGCCCAACGCGGGCCGGGGAGCTGTTTTTT. This sequence encodes CASSPTRAGELFF.

The sample holds a few counts of this clone. CDR3 nucleotides: TGTGCCAGCAGTTCTCGGACAGGGTCTGGCTACACCTTC. The encoded protein is CASSSRTGSGYTF. V is TRBV27 and J is TRBJ1-2; 8 bases align to TRBD1. Unmatched junction bases numbered 5, after V lost 4 bases and J lost 7 bases. CDR3 size: 13 residues. Per the germline V gene, CDR1 is MNHEY and CDR2 is SMNVEV (reference sequence).

Regarding this clone: Germline and junction disagree at one end, which may indicate a read error. This rearrangement joins TRBV29-1 to TRBJ2-7, with 9 bases aligning to TRBD2. The CDR3 consists of 14 residues. Per germline, CDR1 SQVTM and CDR2 ANQGSEA. CDR3 nucleotide sequence: TGCAGCGCAAGCTCCGGGACTAGCTCCTCCGAGCAGTACTTC. Translated: CSASSGTSSSEQYF.

The genes are TRBV7-9 and TRBJ2-1, with 7 positions matching TRBD2. Trimming at V came to 5 bases and at J to 0 bases, leaving 10 bases not matched to a gene. Germline V CDR1 and CDR2: SEHNR, FQNEAQ (reference sequence). The CDR3 spans 17 residues. CDR3 DNA: TGTGCCAGCAGCCACTTAGCGGGCTCCAGCTCCTACAATGAGCAGTTCTTC. Amino acids: CASSHLAGSSSYNEQFF.

Only one count was recorded for this clone. The gene calls are TRBV4-1 and TRBJ2-7, with 7 nucleotides matching TRBD1. V was clipped by 4 bases and J by 4 bases; unmatched bases: 13. Germline V lookup: CDR1 MGHRA, CDR2 YSYEKL. The CDR3 totals 16 residues. CDR3 sequence reads: CASSPNTGTVAYEQYF. As DNA, the CDR3 is TGCGCCAGCAGCCCGAATACCGGGACAGTAGCTTACGAGCAGTACTTC.

The rearrangement uses TRBV2 and TRBJ2-5; 10 bases are shared with TRBD1. J lost 5 bases, V lost 10 bases, and 7 bases had no gene match. CDR1 is SNHLY and CDR2 is FYNNEI in the germline V gene. This CDR3 contains 13 residues. The CDR3: CATRDRGWETQYF. The CDR3 region has the DNA TGTGCCACCCGGGACAGGGGATGGGAGACCCAGTACTTC. The whole variable domain, filled in from reference TRBV2 and TRBJ2-5, reads EPEVTQTPSHQVTQMGQEVILRCVPISNHLYFYWYRQILGQKVEFLVSFYNNEISEKSEIFDDQFSVERPDGSNFTLKIRSTKLEDSAMYFCATRDRGWETQYFGPGTRLLVL.

The CDR3, as DNA: TGTGCCAGCAGTTCCAAGCCAGACAGGAAGGGAGAGACCCAGTACTTC. Translation: CASSSKPDRKGETQYF. The chain has TRBV27 and TRBJ2-5, with D perhaps TRBD1 (6 bases). The CDR3 sequence is 16 residues long. Trimming took 4 bases from V and 4 from J, leaving 19 bases between them. CDR1 and CDR2 from the germline V gene are MNHEY and SMNVEV (reference sequence).

The chain carries TRBV19 and TRBJ2-1; D unclear. Trimming removed 2 bases at V and 5 bases at J, with 7 bases between. There are 13 residues in the CDR3. The germline CDR1 and CDR2 sequences are LNHDA and SQIVND (reference sequence). The CDR3 bases are TGTGCCAGTAGTATATCAGTTCACAATGAGCAGTTCTTC. It is translated as CASSISVHNEQFF.

The count of this clone is one. This chain links TRBV20-1 with TRBJ2-3, with TRBD2 as a possible D gene (7 bases). The ends were cut back, 3 bases at V and 4 bases at J, with 23 bases in the middle. CDR1 and CDR2 from the germline V gene are DFQATT and SNEGSKA (reference sequence). This CDR3 contains 17 residues. CDR3 loop: CSASSPSGRGVPDTQYF. Here the CDR3 DNA reads TGCAGTGCTAGTTCCCCTAGCGGAAGGGGGGTCCCAGATACGCAGTATTTT.

The chain combines TRBV2 with TRBJ2-3; a weak D match, TRBD2 (5 bases). The V gene's germline CDR1 is SNHLY and CDR2 FYNNEI. This CDR3 is built from 14 residues. Trimming left V 7 bases short and J 0 bases short, with 11 bases between. CDR3 DNA sequence: TGTGCCAGCAACGGCAGACTAAGCACAGATACGCAGTATTTT. Protein product: CASNGRLSTDTQYF.

The chain carries TRBV7-3 and TRBJ2-5; 7 nucleotides align to TRBD1. The germline V gene has CDR1 SGHTA and CDR2 FQGTGA. This CDR3 has 13 residues. J lost 5 bases, V lost 3 bases, and 3 bases had no gene match. The CDR3, as DNA: TGTGCCAGCAGCTTTAACAGGGGTGAGACCCAGTACTTC. Its translation is CASSFNRGETQYF.

The chain carries TRBV6-5 and TRBJ1-6; D is perhaps TRBD1 (6 bases). Looked up from germline, CDR1 is MNHEY and CDR2 is SVGAGI. Trimming pared 7 bases from V and 7 bases from J, leaving 14 bases between. CDR3 size: 14 residues. The DNA of the CDR3 is TGTGCCAGCAAAGGGACACGAGAAAATTCACCCCTCCACTTT. This codes for CASKGTRENSPLHF.

The rearrangement uses TRBV9 and TRBJ2-7, with 9 bases fitting TRBD1. There are 15 residues in the CDR3. Germline CDR1 reads SGDLS; CDR2 reads YYNGEE. The V gene end was trimmed by 0 bases and the J gene end by 6 bases; junction bases not matched to a gene: 7. The CDR3 region has the DNA TGTGCCAGCAGCGTAGAAGCGGGACAGGGTGGCGAGCAGTACTTC. Translation gives CASSVEAGQGGEQYF. The full variable domain, in which reference TRBV9 and TRBJ2-7 provide the parts outside the CDR3, is DSGVTQTPKHLITATGQRVTLRCSPRSGDLSVYWYQQSLDQGLQFLIQYYNGEERAKGNILERFSAQQFPDLHSELNLSSLELGDSALYFCASSVEAGQGGEQYFGPGTRLTVT.

V and J are TRBV19 and TRBJ2-1, with TRBD1 as a possible D gene (5 bases). CDR3 length equals 14 residues. Germline V gene sequence: CDR1 LNHDA, CDR2 SQIVND (reference sequence). V lost 5 bases and J lost 3, with 11 bases in between. The CDR3 sequence is CASSSGIIYNEQFF. Written as DNA, the CDR3 is TGTGCCAGTAGTTCAGGGATAATCTACAATGAGCAGTTCTTC.

This chain links TRBV5-1 with TRBJ1-1, with 7 positions matching TRBD1. The junction had 6 bases not matched to a gene; V was cut back by 4 bases and J by 0 bases. The CDR3 extends over 15 amino acids. Germline V lookup: CDR1 SGHRS, CDR2 YFSETQ. The CDR3 protein is CASSGRDSMNTEAFF. For the CDR3, the DNA is TGCGCCAGCAGCGGTCGGGACAGCATGAACACTGAAGCTTTCTTT.

The chain is built from TRBV5-5 and TRBJ2-5, with a possible D match to TRBD1 (6 bases). There are 15 residues in the CDR3. Per germline, CDR1 SGHKS and CDR2 YYEKEE (reference sequence). Trimming took off 3 bases at V and 2 bases at J, with 14 bases between the two ends. DNA of the CDR3: TGTGCCAGCAGCTCCCCAACAGGGCGGCAAGAGACCCAGTACTTC. This gives the protein CASSSPTGRQETQYF.

The chain joins TRBV11-2 to TRBJ2-7; D is undetermined. CDR1 and CDR2 from the germline V gene are SGHAT and FQNNGV. V lost 3 bases to trimming and J lost 6 bases, with 24 bases between them. This CDR3 comprises 17 residues. The CDR3 region is CASSLEQLSSKLGEQYF. The CDR3 nucleotides are TGTGCCAGCAGCTTGGAGCAACTCTCCTCCAAGCTGGGCGAGCAGTACTTC.

This chain links TRBV6-5 with TRBJ1-5, with D possibly matching TRBD1 (6 bases). The V end lost 9 bases, the J end lost 3 bases, and 15 bases lay between the germline ends. CDR3 length equals 14 residues. Germline CDR1 is MNHEY and CDR2 is SVGAGI. For the CDR3, the DNA is TGTGCCAGTTCCCGTGGGGGCAACAATCAGCCCCAGCATTTT. Residues: CASSRGGNNQPQHF.

The CDR3 reads CASSRTIGAKTQYF. For the CDR3, the DNA is TGTGCCAGCAGTCGGACGATTGGGGCAAAGACCCAGTACTTC. The chain uses TRBV2 and TRBJ2-5, with a weak D call TRBD1 (5 bases). Between the trimmed V and J ends, which lost 5 bases and 6 bases, there was a span of 16 bases. CDR1 SNHLY and CDR2 FYNNEI come from the germline V gene. This CDR3 has 14 amino acids.

The chain links TRBV13 to TRBJ2-1; TRBD2 matches at 7 bases. This CDR3 contains 14 residues. With 3 bases clipped from V and 6 bases from J, the junction kept 5 bases outside the gene matches. The germline V gene encodes CDR1 PRHDT and CDR2 FYEKMQ (reference sequence). CDR3 residues: CASSLFGTTNEQFF. Here the CDR3 DNA reads TGTGCCAGCAGCTTGTTCGGGACTACCAATGAGCAGTTCTTC.

The chain recombines TRBV5-5 with TRBJ2-1, with D possibly matching TRBD1 (5 bases). CDR3 length equals 13 residues. Germline V gene data show CDR1 as SGHKS and CDR2 as YYEKEE (reference sequence). V gave up 2 bases and J gave up 5 bases, with 8 bases separating them. As DNA, the CDR3 is TGTGCCAGCAGCTTCATAGGGGACAATGAGCAGTTCTTC. Its protein product is CASSFIGDNEQFF.

The CDR3 nucleotides read TGCGCCAGCAGCTTGGGCTGGGAGGCAGGGGGAGTGGGGAACACTGAAGCTTTCTTT. Protein: CASSLGWEAGGVGNTEAFF. The rearrangement uses TRBV5-1 and TRBJ1-1; 7 bases agree with TRBD1. V was pared by 0 bases and J by 1 base, with 15 bases of the junction left unmatched. Per germline, CDR1 SGHRS and CDR2 YFSETQ. The CDR3 spans 19 residues.